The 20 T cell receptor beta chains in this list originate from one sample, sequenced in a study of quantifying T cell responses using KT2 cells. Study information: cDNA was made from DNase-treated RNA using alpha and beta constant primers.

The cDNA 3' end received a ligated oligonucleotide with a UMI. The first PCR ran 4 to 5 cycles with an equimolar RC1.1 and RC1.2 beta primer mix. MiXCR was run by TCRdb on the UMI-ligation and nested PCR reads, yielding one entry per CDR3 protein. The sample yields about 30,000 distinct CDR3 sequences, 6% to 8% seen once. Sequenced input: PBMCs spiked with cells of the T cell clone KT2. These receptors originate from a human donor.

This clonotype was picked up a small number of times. The CDR3 coding sequence is TGTGCCAGCAGCTTAGTTCGGGGGGAGACCCAGTACTTC. Translation: CASSLVRGETQYF. The chain has TRBV7-2 and TRBJ2-5, with D maybe TRBD2 (6 bases). CDR3 length: 13 amino acids. V gave up 1 base and J gave up 5 bases, with 8 bases separating them. Germline-derived CDR1 and CDR2 are SGHTA and FQGNSA.

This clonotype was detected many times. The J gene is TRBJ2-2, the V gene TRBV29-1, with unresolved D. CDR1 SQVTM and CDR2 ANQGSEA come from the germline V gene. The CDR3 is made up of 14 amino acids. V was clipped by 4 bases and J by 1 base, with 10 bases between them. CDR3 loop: CSVGVWGNTGELFF. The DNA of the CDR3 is TGCAGCGTTGGGGTTTGGGGGAACACCGGGGAGCTGTTTTTT.

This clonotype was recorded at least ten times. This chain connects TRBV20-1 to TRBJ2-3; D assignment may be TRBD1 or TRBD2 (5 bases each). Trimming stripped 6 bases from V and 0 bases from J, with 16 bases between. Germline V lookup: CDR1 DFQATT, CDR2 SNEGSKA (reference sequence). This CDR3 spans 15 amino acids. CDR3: CSATGTDLSTDTQYF. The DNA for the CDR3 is TGCAGTGCAACCGGGACCGACCTTAGCACAGATACGCAGTATTTT.

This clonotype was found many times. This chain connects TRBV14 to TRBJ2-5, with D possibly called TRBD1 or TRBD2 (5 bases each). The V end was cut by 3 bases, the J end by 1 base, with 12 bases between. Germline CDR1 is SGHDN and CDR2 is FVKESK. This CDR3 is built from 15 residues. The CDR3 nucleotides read TGTGCCAGCAGCCAGCTCTCCGGGACCCAAGAGACCCAGTACTTC. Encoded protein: CASSQLSGTQETQYF.

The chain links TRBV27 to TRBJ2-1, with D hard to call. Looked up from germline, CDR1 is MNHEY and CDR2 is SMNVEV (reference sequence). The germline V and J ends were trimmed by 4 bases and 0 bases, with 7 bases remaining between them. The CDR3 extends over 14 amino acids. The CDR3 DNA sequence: TGTGCCAGCAGTTCAGGTAGCTCCTACAATGAGCAGTTCTTC. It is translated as CASSSGSSYNEQFF.

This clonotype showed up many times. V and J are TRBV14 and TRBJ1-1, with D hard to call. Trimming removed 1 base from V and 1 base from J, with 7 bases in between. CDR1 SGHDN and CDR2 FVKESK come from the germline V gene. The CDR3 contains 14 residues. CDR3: CASSQVSWNTEAFF. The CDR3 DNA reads TGTGCCAGCAGCCAAGTTTCATGGAACACTGAAGCTTTCTTT. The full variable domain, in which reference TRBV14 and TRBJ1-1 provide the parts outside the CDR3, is EAGVTQFPSHSVIEKGQTVTLRCDPISGHDNLYWYRRVMGKEIKFLLHFVKESKQDESGMPNNRFLAERTGGTYSTLKVQPAELEDSGVYFCASSQVSWNTEAFFGQGTRLTVV.

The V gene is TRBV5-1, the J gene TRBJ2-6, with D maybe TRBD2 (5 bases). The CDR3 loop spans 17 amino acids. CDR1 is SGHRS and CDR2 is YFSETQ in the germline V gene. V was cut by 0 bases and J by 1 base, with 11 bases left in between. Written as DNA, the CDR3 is TGCGCCAGCAGCTTGGCGGCCCTAGCATCTGGGGCCAACGTCCTGACTTTC. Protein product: CASSLAALASGANVLTF.

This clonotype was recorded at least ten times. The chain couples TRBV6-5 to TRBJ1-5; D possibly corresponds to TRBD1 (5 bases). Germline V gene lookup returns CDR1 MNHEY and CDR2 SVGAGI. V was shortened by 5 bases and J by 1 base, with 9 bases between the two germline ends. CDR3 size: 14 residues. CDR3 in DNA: TGTGCCAGCAGTCCAGGGATGAGCAATCAGCCCCAGCATTTT. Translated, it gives CASSPGMSNQPQHF.

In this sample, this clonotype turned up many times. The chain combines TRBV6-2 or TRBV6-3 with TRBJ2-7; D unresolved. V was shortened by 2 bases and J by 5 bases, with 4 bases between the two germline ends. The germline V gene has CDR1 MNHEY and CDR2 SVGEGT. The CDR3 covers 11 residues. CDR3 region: CASSYLNEQYF. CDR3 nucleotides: TGTGCCAGCAGTTACCTAAACGAGCAGTACTTC.

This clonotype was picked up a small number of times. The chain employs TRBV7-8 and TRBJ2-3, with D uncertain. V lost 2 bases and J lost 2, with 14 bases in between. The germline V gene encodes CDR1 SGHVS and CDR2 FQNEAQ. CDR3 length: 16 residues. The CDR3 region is CASSLPRRIHTDTQYF. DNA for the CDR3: TGTGCCAGCAGCTTACCCAGGCGGATCCACACAGATACGCAGTATTTT.

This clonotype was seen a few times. The CDR3 loop reads CASSWTSGGASTDTQYF. DNA of the CDR3: TGTGCCAGCAGCTGGACTAGCGGGGGGGCTAGCACAGATACGCAGTATTTT. The chain combines TRBV2 with TRBJ2-3; 15 bases are a match to TRBD2. The CDR3 is made up of 17 amino acids. The germline CDR1 and CDR2 sequences are SNHLY and FYNNEI. The junction had 4 bases not matched to a gene; V was cut back by 6 bases and J by 0 bases. Filled out from reference TRBV2 and TRBJ2-3, the complete variable domain reads EPEVTQTPSHQVTQMGQEVILRCVPISNHLYFYWYRQILGQKVEFLVSFYNNEISEKSEIFDDQFSVERPDGSNFTLKIRSTKLEDSAMYFCASSWTSGGASTDTQYFGPGTRLTVL.

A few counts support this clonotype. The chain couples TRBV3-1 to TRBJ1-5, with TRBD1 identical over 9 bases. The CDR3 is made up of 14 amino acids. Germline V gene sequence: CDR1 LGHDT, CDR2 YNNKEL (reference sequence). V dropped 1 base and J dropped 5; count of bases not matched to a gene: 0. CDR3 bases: TGTGCCAGCAGCCAAGGACAGGGGGATCAGCCCCAGCATTTT. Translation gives CASSQGQGDQPQHF.

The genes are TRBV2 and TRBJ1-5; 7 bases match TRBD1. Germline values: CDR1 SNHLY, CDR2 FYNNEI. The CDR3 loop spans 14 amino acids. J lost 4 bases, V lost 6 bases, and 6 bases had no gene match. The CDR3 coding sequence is TGTGCCAGCAGACACAGGGGAGAGAATCAGCCCCAGCATTTT. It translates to CASRHRGENQPQHF.

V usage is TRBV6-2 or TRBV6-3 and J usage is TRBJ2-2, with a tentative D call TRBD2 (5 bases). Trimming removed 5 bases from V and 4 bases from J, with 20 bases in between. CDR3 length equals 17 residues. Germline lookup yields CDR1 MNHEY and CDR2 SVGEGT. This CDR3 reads CASSTPLDGVSTGELFF. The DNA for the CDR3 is TGTGCCAGCAGTACACCACTAGATGGTGTCTCCACCGGGGAGCTGTTTTTT.

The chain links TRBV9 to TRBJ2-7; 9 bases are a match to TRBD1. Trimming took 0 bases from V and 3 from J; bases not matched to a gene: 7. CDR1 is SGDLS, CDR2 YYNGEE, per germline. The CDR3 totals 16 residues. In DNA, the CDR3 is TGTGCCAGCAGCGTAGATGGGACAGGGATGTACTACGAGCAGTACTTC. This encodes CASSVDGTGMYYEQYF.

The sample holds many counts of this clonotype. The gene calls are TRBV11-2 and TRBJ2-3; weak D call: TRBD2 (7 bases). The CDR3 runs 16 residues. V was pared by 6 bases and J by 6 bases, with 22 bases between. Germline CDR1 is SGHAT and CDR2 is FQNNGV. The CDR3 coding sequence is TGTGCCAGCAGGCTAGGGGGAGGGTCATCCGGCGATACGCAGTATTTT. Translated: CASRLGGGSSGDTQYF.

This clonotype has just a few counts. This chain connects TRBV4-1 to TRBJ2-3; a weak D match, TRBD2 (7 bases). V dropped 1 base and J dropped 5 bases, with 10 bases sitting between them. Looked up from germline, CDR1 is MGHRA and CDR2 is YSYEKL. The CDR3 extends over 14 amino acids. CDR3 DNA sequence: TGCGCCAGCAGCCAAGGGGGGGGCCGAGATACGCAGTATTTT. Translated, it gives CASSQGGGRDTQYF.

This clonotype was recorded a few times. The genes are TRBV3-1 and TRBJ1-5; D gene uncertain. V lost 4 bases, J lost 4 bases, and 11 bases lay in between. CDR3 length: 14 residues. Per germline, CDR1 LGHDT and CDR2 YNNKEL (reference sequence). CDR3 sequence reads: CASSPSDLNQPQHF. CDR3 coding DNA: TGTGCCAGCAGCCCCTCTGACCTGAATCAGCCCCAGCATTTT.

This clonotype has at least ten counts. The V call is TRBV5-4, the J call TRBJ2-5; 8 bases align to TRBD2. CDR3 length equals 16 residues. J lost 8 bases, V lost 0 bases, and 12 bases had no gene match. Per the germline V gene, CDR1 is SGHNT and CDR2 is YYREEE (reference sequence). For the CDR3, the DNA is TGTGCCAGCAGCTTGGAAGTAGCGGGGCCACCAGATACCCAGTACTTC. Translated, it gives CASSLEVAGPPDTQYF.

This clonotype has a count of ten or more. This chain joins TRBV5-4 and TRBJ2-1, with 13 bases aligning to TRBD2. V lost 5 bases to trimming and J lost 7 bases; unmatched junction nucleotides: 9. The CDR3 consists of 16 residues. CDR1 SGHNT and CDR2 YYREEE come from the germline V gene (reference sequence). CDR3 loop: CASRKGTSGTGNEQFF. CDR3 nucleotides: TGTGCCAGCAGAAAGGGGACTAGCGGGACGGGTAATGAGCAGTTCTTC.